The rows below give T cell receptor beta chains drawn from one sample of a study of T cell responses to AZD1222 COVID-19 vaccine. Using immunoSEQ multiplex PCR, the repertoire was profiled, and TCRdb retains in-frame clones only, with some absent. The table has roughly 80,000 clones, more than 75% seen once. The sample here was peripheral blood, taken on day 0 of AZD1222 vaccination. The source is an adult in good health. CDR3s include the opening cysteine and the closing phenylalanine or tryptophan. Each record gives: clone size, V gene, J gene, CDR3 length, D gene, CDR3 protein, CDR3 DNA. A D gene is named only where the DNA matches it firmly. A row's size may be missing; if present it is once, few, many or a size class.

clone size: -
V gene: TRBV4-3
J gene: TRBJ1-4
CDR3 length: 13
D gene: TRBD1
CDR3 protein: CASSTQGAEKLFF
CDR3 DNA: TGCGCCAGCAGCACCCAGGGGGCGGAAAAACTGTTTTTT

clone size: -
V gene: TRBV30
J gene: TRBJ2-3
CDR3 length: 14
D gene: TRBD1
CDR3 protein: CAWGKGQGSDTQYF
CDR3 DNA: TGTGCCTGGGGAAAGGGACAGGGTTCAGATACGCAGTATTTT

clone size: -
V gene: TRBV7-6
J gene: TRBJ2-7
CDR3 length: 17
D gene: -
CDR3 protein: CASSSRFGGSTSYEQYF
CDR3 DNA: TGTGCCAGCAGCTCACGGTTTGGGGGTTCTACCTCCTACGAGCAGTACTTC

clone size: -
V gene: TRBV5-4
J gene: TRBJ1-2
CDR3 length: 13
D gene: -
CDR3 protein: CASSLDRDYGYTF
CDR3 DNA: TGTGCCAGCAGCTTGGACAGGGACTATGGCTACACCTTC

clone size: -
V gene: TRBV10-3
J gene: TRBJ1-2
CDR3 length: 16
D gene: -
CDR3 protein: CAISESPGGASYGYTF
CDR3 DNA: TGTGCCATCAGTGAGTCGCCTGGAGGGGCGAGCTATGGCTACACCTTC

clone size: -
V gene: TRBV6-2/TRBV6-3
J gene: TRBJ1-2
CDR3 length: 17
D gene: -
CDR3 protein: CASSYSNLAGANYGYTF
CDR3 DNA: TGTGCCAGCAGTTACTCGAACTTGGCAGGAGCTAACTATGGCTACACCTTC

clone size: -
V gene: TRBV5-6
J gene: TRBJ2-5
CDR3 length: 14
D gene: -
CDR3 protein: CASSLEAGPETQYF
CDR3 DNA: TGTGCCAGCAGCTTGGAGGCAGGGCCAGAGACCCAGTACTTC

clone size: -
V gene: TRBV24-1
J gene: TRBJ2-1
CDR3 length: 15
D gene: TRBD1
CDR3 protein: CATRPRDREGNEQFF
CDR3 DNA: TGTGCCACCAGGCCCCGGGACAGGGAAGGCAATGAGCAGTTCTTC

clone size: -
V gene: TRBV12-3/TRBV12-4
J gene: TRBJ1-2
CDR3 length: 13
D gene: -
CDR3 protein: CASRLGGLDGYTF
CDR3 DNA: TGTGCCAGCAGACTCGGGGGGCTTGATGGCTACACCTTC

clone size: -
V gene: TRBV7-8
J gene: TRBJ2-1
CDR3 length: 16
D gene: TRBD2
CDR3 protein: CASSFTVVAGPDEQFF
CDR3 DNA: TGTGCCAGCAGCTTTACCGTGGTAGCGGGACCCGATGAGCAGTTCTTC

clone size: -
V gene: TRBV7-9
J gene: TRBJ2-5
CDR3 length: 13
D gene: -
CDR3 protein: CASSQGHQETQYF
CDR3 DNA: TGTGCCAGCAGCCAGGGACACCAAGAGACCCAGTACTTC

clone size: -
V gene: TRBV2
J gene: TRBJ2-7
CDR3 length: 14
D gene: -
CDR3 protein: CASRRQTLTYEQYF
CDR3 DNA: TGTGCCAGCAGGAGACAGACTTTAACCTACGAGCAGTACTTC

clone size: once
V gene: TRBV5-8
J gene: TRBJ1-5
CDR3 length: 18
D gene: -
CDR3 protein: CASSLNNGRRKMDQPQHF
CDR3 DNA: TGTGCCAGCAGCTTGAATAATGGACGAAGAAAAATGGATCAGCCCCAGCATTTT

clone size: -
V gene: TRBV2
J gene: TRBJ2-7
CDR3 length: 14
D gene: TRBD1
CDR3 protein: CARGEGQGFYEQYF
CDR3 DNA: TGTGCCAGAGGGGAAGGACAGGGTTTCTACGAGCAGTACTTC

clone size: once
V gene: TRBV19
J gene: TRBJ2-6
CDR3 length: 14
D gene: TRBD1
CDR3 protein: CASHLGQELNVLTF
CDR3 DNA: TGTGCCAGCCACCTTGGACAGGAGCTCAACGTCCTGACTTTC

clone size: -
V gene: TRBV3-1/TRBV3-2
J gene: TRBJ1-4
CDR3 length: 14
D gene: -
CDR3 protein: CASSHGEMNEKLFF
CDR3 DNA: TGTGCCAGCAGCCATGGGGAGATGAATGAAAAACTGTTTTTT

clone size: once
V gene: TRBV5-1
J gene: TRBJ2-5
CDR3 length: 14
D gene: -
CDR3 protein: CASSFTGEGETQYF
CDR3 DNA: TGCGCCAGCAGCTTCACAGGGGAGGGAGAGACCCAGTACTTC

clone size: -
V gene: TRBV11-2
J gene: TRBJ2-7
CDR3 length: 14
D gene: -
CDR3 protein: CASSLVAGTYEQYF
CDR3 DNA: TGTGCCAGCAGCTTAGTGGCAGGAACCTACGAGCAGTACTTC

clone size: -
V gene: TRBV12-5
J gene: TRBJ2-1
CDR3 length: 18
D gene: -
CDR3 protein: CASGFPPGAGAIYNEQFF
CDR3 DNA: TGTGCTAGTGGTTTCCCCCCTGGGGCGGGGGCGATCTACAATGAGCAGTTCTTC

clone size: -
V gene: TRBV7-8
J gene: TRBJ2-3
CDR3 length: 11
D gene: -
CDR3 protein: CASSPADTQYF
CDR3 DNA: TGTGCCAGCAGCCCCGCAGATACGCAGTATTTT

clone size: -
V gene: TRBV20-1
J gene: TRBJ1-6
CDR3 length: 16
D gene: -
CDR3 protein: CSASSGDVEYNSPLHF
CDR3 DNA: TGCAGTGCTAGTTCGGGGGACGTAGAATATAATTCACCCCTCCACTTT

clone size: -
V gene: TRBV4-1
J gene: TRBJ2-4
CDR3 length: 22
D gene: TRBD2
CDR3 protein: CASSQSGDFLAATPLAKNIQYF
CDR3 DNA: TGCGCCAGCAGCCAGAGTGGGGACTTCCTAGCGGCCACACCTCTAGCCAAAAACATTCAGTACTTC

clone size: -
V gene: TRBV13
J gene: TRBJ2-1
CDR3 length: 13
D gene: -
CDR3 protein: CASSLFASNEQFF
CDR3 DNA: TGTGCCAGCAGCTTATTTGCCTCCAATGAGCAGTTCTTC

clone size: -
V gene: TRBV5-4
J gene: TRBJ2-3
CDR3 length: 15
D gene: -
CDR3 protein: CASSLVDSHTDTQYF
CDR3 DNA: TGTGCCAGCAGCTTGGTAGACTCTCACACAGATACGCAGTATTTT

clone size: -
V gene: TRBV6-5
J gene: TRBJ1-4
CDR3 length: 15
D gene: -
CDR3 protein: CASSYSRATNEKLFF
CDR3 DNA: TGTGCCAGCAGTTACTCCAGGGCAACTAATGAAAAACTGTTTTTT

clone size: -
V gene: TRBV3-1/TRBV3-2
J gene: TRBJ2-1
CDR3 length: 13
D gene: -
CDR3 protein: CASSQELANEQFF
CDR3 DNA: TGTGCCAGCAGCCAAGAACTAGCCAATGAGCAGTTCTTC

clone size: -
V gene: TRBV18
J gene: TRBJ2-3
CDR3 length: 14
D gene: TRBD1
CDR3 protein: CASSTGQDTDTQYF
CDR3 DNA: TGTGCCAGCTCAACCGGACAGGACACAGATACGCAGTATTTT

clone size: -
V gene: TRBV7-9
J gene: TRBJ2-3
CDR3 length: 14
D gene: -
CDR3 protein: CASSLGPATDTQYF
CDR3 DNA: TGTGCCAGCAGCTTAGGACCCGCCACAGATACGCAGTATTTT

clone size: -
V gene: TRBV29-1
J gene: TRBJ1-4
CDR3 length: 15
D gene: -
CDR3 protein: CSVGVGGATNEKLFF
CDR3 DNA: TGCAGCGTTGGGGTCGGGGGCGCAACTAATGAAAAACTGTTTTTT

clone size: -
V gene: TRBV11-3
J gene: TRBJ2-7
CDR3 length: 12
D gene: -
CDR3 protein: CASSLVSYEQYF
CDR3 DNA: TGTGCCAGCAGCTTAGTTAGTTACGAGCAGTACTTC

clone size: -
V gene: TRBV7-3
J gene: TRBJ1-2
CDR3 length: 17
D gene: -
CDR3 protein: CASSVHVLGSRPGGYTF
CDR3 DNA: TGTGCCAGCAGCGTACACGTGCTGGGATCCCGACCGGGTGGCTACACCTTC

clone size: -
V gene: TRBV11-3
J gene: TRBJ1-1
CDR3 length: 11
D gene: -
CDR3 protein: CASSWGGEAFF
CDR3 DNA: TGTGCCAGCAGCTGGGGGGGTGAAGCTTTCTTT